This T cell receptor beta chain came from a study of OX40 agonist ivuxolimab in advanced cancers. Study information: Participants averaged about 60 years of age (range 23 to 79) and were roughly 83% male.

As concerns this clone: Its antigen is as yet unknown.

Study outcomes and limitations: CD4+ and CD8+ T cells in blood underwent clonal expansion by week 6 at 0.1 to 3.0 mg/kg.

The germline gives CDR1 MGHRA, CDR2 YSYEKL. CDR3 length: 14 residues. The V end lost 4 bases, the J end lost 4 bases, and 12 bases lay between the germline ends. At cycle 4 day 1, cycle 7 day 1, and baseline, blood was sampled. Here immunoSEQ multiplex PCR was the method, and the copy in TCRdb shows in-frame clones only, minus some. The table has about 60,000 clones, 83% seen once; the top ten hold 0.7%. The sequence came from an adult with an advanced solid tumor such as melanoma, head and neck, liver or kidney cancer. The gene calls are TRBV4-1 and TRBJ2-3; D uncertain. The sequenced sample was CD4+ or CD8+ T cells sorted from blood, obtained in a trial of the OX40 agonist ivuxolimab. The DNA of the CDR3 is TGCGCCAGCAGCCCACTGATTCAGGCAGATACGCAGTATTTT. Protein sequence: CASSPLIQADTQYF.